These 26 T cell receptor beta chains were all obtained from the same sample, sequenced in a study of OX40 agonist ivuxolimab in advanced cancers. Libraries were prepared by immunoSEQ multiplex PCR; TCRdb keeps only in-frame clonotypes and omits some of them. The repertoire holds some 80,000 clones, with about 90% as singletons. Source: CD4+ or CD8+ T cells sorted from blood, taken in a trial of the OX40 agonist ivuxolimab. The receptors stem from an adult with an advanced solid tumor such as melanoma, head and neck, liver or kidney cancer.

The genes are TRBV7-3 and TRBJ2-3, with TRBD2 as a possible D gene (6 bases). Germline values: CDR1 SGHTA, CDR2 FQGTGA. Between the trimmed V and J ends, which lost 5 bases and 4 bases, there was a span of 19 bases. There are 16 residues in the CDR3. The DNA for the CDR3 is TGTGCCAGCAGCCAAGGAGGAGGGGATAGGGCAGATACGCAGTATTTT. Protein sequence: CASSQGGGDRADTQYF.

The rearrangement links TRBV7-2 to TRBJ1-1; TRBD1 agrees at 11 bases. This CDR3 spans 14 amino acids. V was clipped by 6 bases and J by 4 bases; unmatched bases: 4. Germline V gives CDR1 SGHTA, CDR2 FQGNSA. The CDR3 region is CASRSGTGGTEAFF. CDR3 DNA: TGTGCCAGCAGATCCGGGACAGGGGGCACTGAAGCTTTCTTT.

The chain has TRBV2 and TRBJ1-3; D is unclear. The CDR3 runs 15 residues. Germline CDR1 SNHLY, CDR2 FYNNEI. V was shortened by 8 bases and J by 2 bases, with 16 bases between the two germline ends. The CDR3 coding sequence is TGTGCCAGCGTAGTCTTTGGACGCGCTGGAAACACCATATATTTT. Encoded protein: CASVVFGRAGNTIYF.

The rearrangement links TRBV11-3 to TRBJ2-2; D may be TRBD2 (7 bases). This CDR3 contains 15 residues. Trimming removed 5 bases from V and 3 bases from J, with 13 bases in between. Germline values: CDR1 SGHNT, CDR2 YENEEA. The CDR3 DNA follows: TGTGCCAGCAGCGCACGGGGGGCGGACACCGGGGAGCTGTTTTTT. Protein: CASSARGADTGELFF.

The gene calls are TRBV5-5 and TRBJ1-2; no clear D. The germline gives CDR1 SGHKS, CDR2 YYEKEE (reference sequence). CDR3 length equals 14 residues. V shed 0 bases and J shed 2 bases, with 8 bases lying between them. CDR3 region: CASSLEGKNYGYTF. CDR3 DNA: TGTGCCAGCAGCTTGGAGGGAAAGAACTATGGCTACACCTTC.

This clone was recorded only once. The genes are TRBV30 and TRBJ1-4; no definite D call. Per germline, CDR1 GTSNPN and CDR2 SVGIG (reference sequence). V lost 0 bases to trimming and J lost 7 bases, with 18 bases between them. The CDR3 runs 16 residues. The CDR3 DNA reads as TGTGCCTGGAGTGTACCCTCCTTCGTGGGAGTTGAAAAACTGTTTTTT. Translated: CAWSVPSFVGVEKLFF.

The gene calls are TRBV19 and TRBJ1-5, with 7 positions matching TRBD1. The CDR3 totals 13 residues. Germline V gene data show CDR1 as LNHDA and CDR2 as SQIVND (reference sequence). V trimming: 11 bases; J trimming: 4 bases; junction bases outside the gene matches: 8. This chain's CDR3 is CASGGGMNQPQHF. CDR3 coding DNA: TGTGCCTCAGGGGGGGGTATGAATCAGCCCCAGCATTTT.

This clone appeared a few times. The gene calls are TRBV5-1 and TRBJ2-7; D is undetermined. Germline V gene lookup returns CDR1 SGHRS and CDR2 YFSETQ. Trimming stripped 3 bases from V and 3 bases from J, with 13 bases between. The length of the CDR3 is 14 residues. The CDR3 sequence: CASSSGEVYYEQYF. DNA of the CDR3: TGCGCCAGCAGCTCTGGGGAAGTCTACTACGAGCAGTACTTC.

In nucleotides, the CDR3 is TGTGCCAGCACCCCACGTCCGGGGGTGGGCTACACCTTC. Protein: CASTPRPGVGYTF. V gene TRBV27 combines with J gene TRBJ1-2; D is possibly TRBD1 (5 bases). Trimming took off 7 bases at V and 8 bases at J, with 17 bases between the two ends. The CDR3 runs to 13 residues. In germline, CDR1 is MNHEY, CDR2 SMNVEV (reference sequence).

The J gene is TRBJ2-6, the V gene TRBV15; 7 bases line up with TRBD1. This CDR3 comprises 15 residues. Trimming removed 9 bases from V and 0 bases from J; junction bases left unmatched: 5. The germline CDR1 and CDR2 sequences are LNHNV and YYDKDF (reference sequence). In DNA, the CDR3 is TGTGCCACACAGGGGTTAGCCTCTGGGGCCAACGTCCTGACTTTC. Protein product: CATQGLASGANVLTF.

The J gene is TRBJ1-2, the V gene TRBV6-5; D is possibly TRBD1 (5 bases). Germline-derived CDR1 and CDR2 are MNHEY and SVGAGI. Deletions cut 2 bases from V and 7 bases from J, with 11 bases between. The CDR3 extends over 13 amino acids. For the CDR3, the DNA is TGTGCCAGCAGTTACACGGGGGGAGTTGGCTACACCTTC. Its translation: CASSYTGGVGYTF.

This clone was observed once. This sequence joins TRBV5-5 and TRBJ1-4; 8 bases line up with TRBD1. CDR1 and CDR2 from the germline V gene are SGHKS and YYEKEE (reference sequence). The CDR3 sequence is 14 residues long. J gave up 8 bases and V 4 bases, and 7 bases lay outside the gene matches. The CDR3 nucleotides read TGTGCCAGCAGCGCCGGGACAGGAGGCGAAAAACTGTTTTTT. It is translated as CASSAGTGGEKLFF.

This chain uses TRBV7-2 with TRBJ2-5; D possibly corresponds to TRBD2 (7 bases). Germline CDR1 is SGHTA and CDR2 is FQGNSA. The CDR3 runs 16 residues. The V and J ends lost 1 base and 1 base respectively, with 13 bases between them. For the CDR3, the DNA is TGTGCCAGCAGCTTAGGAGGGGCGGGGGCCCAAGAGACCCAGTACTTC. Its protein is CASSLGGAGAQETQYF.

The chain combines TRBV7-2 with TRBJ1-4, with 9 bases lining up with TRBD1. CDR1 is SGHTA and CDR2 is FQGNSA in the germline V gene. CDR3 length: 15 residues. V shed 3 bases and J 8 bases; nucleotides not matched to a gene: 7. CDR3: CASSLDRGFTEKLFF. The CDR3, as DNA: TGTGCCAGCAGCTTGGACAGGGGCTTTACGGAAAAACTGTTTTTT.

The CDR3 is CASSETGRRHHYTF. In DNA, the CDR3 is TGTGCCAGCAGTGAAACAGGGCGACGGCACCACTACACCTTC. V usage is TRBV25-1 and J usage is TRBJ1-2, with D perhaps matching TRBD1 (6 bases). The CDR3 consists of 14 residues. The germline CDR1 and CDR2 sequences are MGHDK and SYGVNS. V shed 2 bases and J shed 10 bases, with 17 bases lying between them.

This clone appeared once. The gene calls are TRBV30 and TRBJ2-7; 9 bases align to TRBD1. This CDR3 spans 14 amino acids. V trimming: 4 bases; J trimming: 3 bases; junction bases outside the gene matches: 7. From germline, CDR1 is GTSNPN and CDR2 SVGIG (reference sequence). CDR3 sequence: CAWTSGQGFYEQYF. The CDR3 DNA reads as TGTGCCTGGACTTCGGGACAGGGATTCTACGAGCAGTACTTC.

The CDR3 DNA is TGTGCCAGTAGTATAGGCCAAATAGGCTCCTACGAGCAGTACTTC. Amino acid sequence: CASSIGQIGSYEQYF. The chain uses TRBV19 and TRBJ2-7; D ambiguous. V lost 1 base and J lost 0, with 10 bases in between. CDR1 is LNHDA and CDR2 is SQIVND in the germline V gene (reference sequence). The CDR3 is 15 residues long. Supplemented by reference TRBV19 and TRBJ2-7, the full variable domain reads DGGITQSPKYLFRKEGQNVTLSCEQNLNHDAMYWYRQDPGQGLRLIYYSQIVNDFQKGDIAEGYSVSREKKESFPLTVTSAQKNPTAFYLCASSIGQIGSYEQYFGPGTRLTVT.

The chain employs TRBV11-2 and TRBJ1-1, with 7 bases fitting TRBD1. This CDR3 contains 13 residues. CDR1 is SGHAT and CDR2 is FQNNGV in the germline V gene. V gave up 5 bases and J gave up 5 bases; unmatched junction bases: 5. CDR3 amino acids: CASSGDRVTEAFF. CDR3 nucleotide sequence: TGTGCCAGCAGCGGAGACAGGGTGACTGAAGCTTTCTTT. The entire variable domain, with the rest obtained from reference TRBV11-2 and TRBJ1-1, is as follows: EAGVAQSPRYKIIEKRQSVAFWCNPISGHATLYWYQQILGQGPKLLIQFQNNGVVDDSQLPKDRFSAERLKGVDSTLKIQPAKLEDSAVYLCASSGDRVTEAFFGQGTRLTVV.

The CDR3 sequence is CASSPEATGRETQYF. The CDR3 DNA reads as TGTGCCAGCAGCCCGGAGGCTACAGGGCGAGAGACCCAGTACTTC. This rearrangement joins TRBV5-4 to TRBJ2-5; D may be TRBD1 (6 bases). The CDR3 has 15 amino acids. V lost 4 bases and J 4 bases, leaving 17 bases between the germline ends. Germline V gene sequence: CDR1 SGHNT, CDR2 YYREEE (reference sequence).

This clone appeared once. V usage is TRBV5-1 and J usage is TRBJ2-7, with 9 bases identical to TRBD1. From germline, CDR1 is SGHRS and CDR2 YFSETQ. The CDR3 runs 15 residues. J lost 2 bases, V lost 0 bases, and 3 bases had no gene match. This CDR3 is CASSLETGGPYEQYF. The CDR3 DNA sequence: TGCGCCAGCAGCTTGGAGACAGGGGGTCCCTACGAGCAGTACTTC.

The chain joins TRBV15 to TRBJ1-5; D might be TRBD1 (6 bases). V was trimmed by 0 bases and J by 5 bases, leaving 29 bases between them. The CDR3 sequence is 21 residues long. Germline CDR1 reads LNHNV; CDR2 reads YYDKDF (reference sequence). The CDR3 protein is CATSRDSVLHFRGSTDQPQHF. Written as DNA, the CDR3 is TGTGCCACCAGCAGAGATTCAGTCCTTCATTTCAGGGGATCGACGGATCAGCCCCAGCATTTT.

The chain couples TRBV28 to TRBJ1-1; D may be TRBD1 (6 bases). The CDR3 sequence is 15 residues long. The germline V gene encodes CDR1 MDHEN and CDR2 SYDVKM. V lost 6 bases and J 3 bases, leaving 17 bases between the germline ends. DNA for the CDR3: TGTGCCAGCAGGACTCAAGGGGGTGGGTACACTGAAGCTTTCTTT. This gives the protein CASRTQGGGYTEAFF.

The chain combines TRBV19 with TRBJ2-1; D remains ambiguous. The V gene's germline CDR1 is LNHDA and CDR2 SQIVND (reference sequence). V shed 4 bases and J shed 7 bases, with 8 bases lying between them. This CDR3 is built from 12 residues. The CDR3 protein is CASSSLDNEQFF. DNA for the CDR3: TGTGCCAGTAGTAGCCTCGATAATGAGCAGTTCTTC.

A few counts support this clone. The J gene is TRBJ1-6, the V gene TRBV18; TRBD1 agrees at 7 bases. V gave up 1 base and J gave up 7 bases; unmatched junction bases: 1. Germline loops: CDR1 KGHSH, CDR2 LQKENI. The CDR3 runs to 14 residues. The CDR3 nucleotides read TGTGCCAGCTCACCACAGGGGGCGAATTCACCCCTCCACTTT. It encodes CASSPQGANSPLHF.

This clone was detected once. This rearrangement joins TRBV7-2 to TRBJ2-5; the match to TRBD2 covers 9 bases. With V trimmed by 5 bases and J by 4 bases, 8 bases remained unmatched. CDR1 and CDR2 from the germline V gene are SGHTA and FQGNSA. The CDR3 runs 15 residues. The CDR3 bases are TGTGCCAGCAGCATGGGACTAGCAGTAGGAGAGACCCAGTACTTC. Encoded protein: CASSMGLAVGETQYF. Full variable domain (outside the CDR3, taken from reference TRBV7-2 and TRBJ2-5): GAGVSQSPSNKVTEKGKDVELRCDPISGHTALYWYRQSLGQGLEFLIYFQGNSAPDKSGLPSDRFSAERTGGSVSTLTIQRTQQEDSAVYLCASSMGLAVGETQYFGPGTRLLVL.

The chain carries TRBV7-9 and TRBJ2-1; D is unresolved. V was clipped by 1 base and J by 9 bases, with 13 bases between them. Germline loops: CDR1 SEHNR, CDR2 FQNEAQ (reference sequence). The CDR3 has 14 amino acids. This chain's CDR3 is CASSLEVGFGEQFF. CDR3 in DNA: TGTGCCAGCAGCTTAGAAGTGGGGTTTGGTGAGCAGTTCTTC.